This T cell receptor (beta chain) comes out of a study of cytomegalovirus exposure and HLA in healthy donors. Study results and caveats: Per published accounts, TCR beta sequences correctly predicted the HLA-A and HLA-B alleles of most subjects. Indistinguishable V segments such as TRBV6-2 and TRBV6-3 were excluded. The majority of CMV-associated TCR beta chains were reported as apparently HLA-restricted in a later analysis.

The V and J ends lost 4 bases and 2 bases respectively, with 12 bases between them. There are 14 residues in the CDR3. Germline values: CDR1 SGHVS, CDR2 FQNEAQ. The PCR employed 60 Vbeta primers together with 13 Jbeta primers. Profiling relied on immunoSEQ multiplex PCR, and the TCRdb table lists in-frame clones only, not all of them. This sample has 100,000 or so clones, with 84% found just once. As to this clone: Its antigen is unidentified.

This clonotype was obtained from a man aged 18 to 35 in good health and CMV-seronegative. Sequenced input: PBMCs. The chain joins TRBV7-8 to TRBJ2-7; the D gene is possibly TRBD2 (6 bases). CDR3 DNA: TGTGCCAGCAGCTCGCGATCGGGGGCCTACGAGCAGTACTTC. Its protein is CASSSRSGAYEQYF. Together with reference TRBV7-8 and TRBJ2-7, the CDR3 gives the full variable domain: GAGVSQSPRYKVAKRGQDVALRCDPISGHVSLFWYQQALGQGPEFLTYFQNEAQLDKSGLPSDRFFAERPEGSVSTLKIQRTQQEDSAVYLCASSSRSGAYEQYFGPGTRLTVT.